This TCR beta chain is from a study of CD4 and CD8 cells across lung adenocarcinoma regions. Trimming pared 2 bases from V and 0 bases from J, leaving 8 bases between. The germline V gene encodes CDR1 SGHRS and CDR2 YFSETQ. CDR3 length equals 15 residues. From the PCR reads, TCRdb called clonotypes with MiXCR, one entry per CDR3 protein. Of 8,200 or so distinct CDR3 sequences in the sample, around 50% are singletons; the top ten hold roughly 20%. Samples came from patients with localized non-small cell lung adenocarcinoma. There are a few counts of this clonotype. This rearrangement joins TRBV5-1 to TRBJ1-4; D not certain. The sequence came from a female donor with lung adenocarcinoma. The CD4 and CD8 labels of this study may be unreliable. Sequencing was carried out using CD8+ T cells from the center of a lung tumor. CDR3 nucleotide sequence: TGCGCCAGCAGCTTAAGGGCTTCAACTAATGAAAAACTGTTTTTT. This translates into CASSLRASTNEKLFF.